This TCR beta chain was obtained from a study of blood T cell repertoires in COVID-19. Study-level information: The United States, Italy and Spain were the sources of the acute and convalescent COVID-19 samples.

Using immunoSEQ multiplex PCR, the repertoire was profiled, and TCRdb retains in-frame clones only, with some absent. The sample records about 370,000 clones, roughly 92% being singletons. The CDR3 length is 17 residues. Germline assignment: CDR1 KGHSH and CDR2 LQKENI. Trimming cost V 3 bases and J 4 bases; bases outside gene matches: 11. The TCR was taken from a woman aged 40 to 55 who had been exposed to COVID-19. V gene TRBV18 combines with J gene TRBJ1-2; 10 positions match TRBD1. Specimen: PBMCs or T cells enriched from blood (not recorded which). CDR3 in amino acids: CASSPQTSGTGAYGYTF. The CDR3 DNA reads TGTGCCAGCTCACCGCAGACTTCCGGGACAGGGGCCTATGGCTACACCTTC.